The text below deals with one T cell receptor beta chain. Its specificity is not known. These data are taken from a study of cytomegalovirus exposure and HLA in healthy donors. Study-wide findings and caveats: One cluster of highly shared sequence variants probably arose as a sequencing artifact. Analysis performed later showed TCR beta chains linked to HLA being more clonally expanded than equally common others. Association of 16,951 TCR beta sequences with HLA alleles was found at 0.05 false discovery rate in a later analysis.

The J segment lost 1 base and the V segment lost 5 bases, leaving 11 bases of the junction unmatched. Germline V lookup: CDR1 SEHNR, CDR2 FQNEAQ (reference sequence). The CDR3 totals 19 residues. Primers included in the PCR were 60 Vbeta and 13 Jbeta primers. The repertoire was sequenced with immunoSEQ multiplex PCR; TCRdb's copy has only in-frame clones and lacks some. The sample has fewer than 150,000 clones, roughly three quarters seen once. The sequencing input was PBMCs. This chain joins TRBV7-9 and TRBJ2-6; 10 bases match TRBD2. The sequence was obtained from a man under 40 in good health and CMV-seronegative. The CDR3 region is CASSSIGTSAGSGANVLTF. For the CDR3, the DNA is TGTGCCAGCAGCAGCATTGGGACTAGCGCCGGGTCTGGGGCCAACGTCCTGACTTTC.